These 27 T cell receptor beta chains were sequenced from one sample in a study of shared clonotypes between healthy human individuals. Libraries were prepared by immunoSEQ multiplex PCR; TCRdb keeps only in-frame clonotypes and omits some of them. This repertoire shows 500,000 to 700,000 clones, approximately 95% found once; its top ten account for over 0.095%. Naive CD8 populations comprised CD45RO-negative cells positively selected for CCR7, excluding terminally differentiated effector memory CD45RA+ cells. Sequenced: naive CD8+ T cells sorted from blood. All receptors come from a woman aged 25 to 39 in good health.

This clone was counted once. CDR3 sequence reads: CASSLSVNYEQYF. The CDR3 DNA sequence: TGTGCCAGCAGCTTATCCGTTAACTACGAGCAGTACTTC. The chain employs TRBV13 and TRBJ2-7; no clear D gene. Germline values: CDR1 PRHDT, CDR2 FYEKMQ (reference sequence). Trimming cost V 2 bases and J 3 bases, with 8 bases left between them. The CDR3 has 13 residues.

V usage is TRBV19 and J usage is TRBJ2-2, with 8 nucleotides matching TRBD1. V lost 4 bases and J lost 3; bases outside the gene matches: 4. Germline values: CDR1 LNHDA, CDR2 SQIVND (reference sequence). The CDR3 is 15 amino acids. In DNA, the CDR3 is TGTGCCAGTAGTACGGACAGGGTCTACACCGGGGAGCTGTTTTTT. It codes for CASSTDRVYTGELFF.

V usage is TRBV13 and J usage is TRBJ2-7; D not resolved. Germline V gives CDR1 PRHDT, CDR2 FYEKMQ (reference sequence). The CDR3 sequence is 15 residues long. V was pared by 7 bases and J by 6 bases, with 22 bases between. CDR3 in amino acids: CASTGSASNWGEQYF. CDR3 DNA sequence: TGTGCCAGCACCGGCTCCGCGAGTAACTGGGGCGAGCAGTACTTC.

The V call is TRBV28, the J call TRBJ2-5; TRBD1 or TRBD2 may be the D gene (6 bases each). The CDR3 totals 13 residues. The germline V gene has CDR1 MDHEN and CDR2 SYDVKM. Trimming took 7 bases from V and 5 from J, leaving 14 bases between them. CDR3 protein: CASNIGGSETQYF. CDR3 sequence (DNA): TGTGCCAGCAACATAGGGGGGTCGGAGACCCAGTACTTC.

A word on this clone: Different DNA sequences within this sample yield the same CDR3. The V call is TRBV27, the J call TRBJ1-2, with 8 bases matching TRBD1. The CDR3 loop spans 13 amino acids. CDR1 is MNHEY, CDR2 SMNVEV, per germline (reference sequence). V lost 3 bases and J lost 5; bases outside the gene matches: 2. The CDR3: CASSLTGDYGYTF. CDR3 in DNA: TGTGCCAGCAGTTTGACAGGGGATTATGGCTACACCTTC.

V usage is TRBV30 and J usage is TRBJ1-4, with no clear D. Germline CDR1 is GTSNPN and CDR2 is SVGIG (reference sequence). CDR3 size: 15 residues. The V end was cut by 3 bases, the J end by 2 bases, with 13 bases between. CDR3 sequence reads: CAWSEALATNEKLFF. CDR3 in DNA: TGTGCCTGGAGCGAGGCCCTCGCGACTAATGAAAAACTGTTTTTT.

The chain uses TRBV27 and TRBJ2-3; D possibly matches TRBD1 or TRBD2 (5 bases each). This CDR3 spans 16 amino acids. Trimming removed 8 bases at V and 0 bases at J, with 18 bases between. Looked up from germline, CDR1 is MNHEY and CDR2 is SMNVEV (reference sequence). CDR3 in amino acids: CASGTRRYGSTDTQYF. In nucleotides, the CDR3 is TGTGCCAGCGGGACCCGACGTTATGGAAGCACAGATACGCAGTATTTT.

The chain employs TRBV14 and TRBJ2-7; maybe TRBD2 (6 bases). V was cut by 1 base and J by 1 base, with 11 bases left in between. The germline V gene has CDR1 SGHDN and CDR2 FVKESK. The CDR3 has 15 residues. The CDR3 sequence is CASSQAGDSSYEQYF. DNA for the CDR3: TGTGCCAGCAGCCAAGCGGGGGACTCTTCCTACGAGCAGTACTTC.

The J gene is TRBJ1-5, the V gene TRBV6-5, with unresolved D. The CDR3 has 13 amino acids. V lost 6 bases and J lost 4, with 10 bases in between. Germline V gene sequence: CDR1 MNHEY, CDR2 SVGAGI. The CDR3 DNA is TGTGCCAGCAGCCCTTTCCCGAATCAGCCCCAGCATTTT. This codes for CASSPFPNQPQHF.

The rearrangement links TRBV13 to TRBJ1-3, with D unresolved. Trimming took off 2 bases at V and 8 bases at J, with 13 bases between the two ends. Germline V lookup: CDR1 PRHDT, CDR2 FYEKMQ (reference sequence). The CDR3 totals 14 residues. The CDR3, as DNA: TGTGCCAGCAGCTTATTTCAGTCGCACCACACCATATATTTT. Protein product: CASSLFQSHHTIYF.

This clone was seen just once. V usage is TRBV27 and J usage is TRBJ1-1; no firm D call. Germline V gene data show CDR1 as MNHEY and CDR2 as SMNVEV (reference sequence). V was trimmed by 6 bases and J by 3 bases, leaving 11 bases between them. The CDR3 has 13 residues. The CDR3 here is CASRLDGYTEAFF. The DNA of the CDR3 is TGTGCCAGCAGGCTCGACGGTTACACTGAAGCTTTCTTT.

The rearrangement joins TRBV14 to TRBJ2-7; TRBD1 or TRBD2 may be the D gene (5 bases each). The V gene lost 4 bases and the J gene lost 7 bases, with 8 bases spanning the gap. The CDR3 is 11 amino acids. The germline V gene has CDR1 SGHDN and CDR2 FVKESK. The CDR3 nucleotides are TGTGCCAGCAGCCTCGGGACGGAGCAGTACTTC. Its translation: CASSLGTEQYF.

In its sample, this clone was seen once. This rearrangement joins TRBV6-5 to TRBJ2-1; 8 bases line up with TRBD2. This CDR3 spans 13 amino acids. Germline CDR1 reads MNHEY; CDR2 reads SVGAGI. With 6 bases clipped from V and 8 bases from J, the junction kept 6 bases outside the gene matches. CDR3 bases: TGTGCCAGCAGCGACGGGAGGGGGTATGAGCAGTTCTTC. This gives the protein CASSDGRGYEQFF.

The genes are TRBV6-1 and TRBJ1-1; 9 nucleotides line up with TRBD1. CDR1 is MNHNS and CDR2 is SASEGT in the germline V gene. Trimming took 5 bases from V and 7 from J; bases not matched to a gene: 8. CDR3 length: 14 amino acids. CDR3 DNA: TGTGCCAGCAGTCCCCTCGGGACAGGGATTGAAGCTTTCTTT. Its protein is CASSPLGTGIEAFF.

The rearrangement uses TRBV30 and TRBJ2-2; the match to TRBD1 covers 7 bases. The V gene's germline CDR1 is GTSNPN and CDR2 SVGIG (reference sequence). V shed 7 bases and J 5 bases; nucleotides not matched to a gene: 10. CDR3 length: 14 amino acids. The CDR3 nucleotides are TGTGCCTTGACGACAGGGTCCCAGACCGGGGAGCTGTTTTTT. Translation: CALTTGSQTGELFF.

The chain's CDR3 is CASSSTGNYGYTF. The DNA for the CDR3 is TGTGCCAGCAGCTCAACAGGGAACTATGGCTACACCTTC. V gene TRBV9 combines with J gene TRBJ1-2; D is perhaps TRBD1 (6 bases). Trimming left V 4 bases short and J 2 bases short, with 9 bases between. The germline CDR1 and CDR2 sequences are SGDLS and YYNGEE. This CDR3 has 13 amino acids. The full variable domain, with the rest looked up from reference TRBV9 and TRBJ1-2, is DSGVTQTPKHLITATGQRVTLRCSPRSGDLSVYWYQQSLDQGLQFLIQYYNGEERAKGNILERFSAQQFPDLHSELNLSSLELGDSALYFCASSSTGNYGYTFGSGTRLTVV.

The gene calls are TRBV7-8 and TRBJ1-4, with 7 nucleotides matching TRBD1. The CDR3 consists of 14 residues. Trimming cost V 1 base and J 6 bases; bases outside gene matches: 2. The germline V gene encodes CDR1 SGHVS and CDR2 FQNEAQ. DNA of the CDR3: TGTGCCAGCAGCTTAGGCAGGGGGTATGAAAAACTGTTTTTT. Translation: CASSLGRGYEKLFF.

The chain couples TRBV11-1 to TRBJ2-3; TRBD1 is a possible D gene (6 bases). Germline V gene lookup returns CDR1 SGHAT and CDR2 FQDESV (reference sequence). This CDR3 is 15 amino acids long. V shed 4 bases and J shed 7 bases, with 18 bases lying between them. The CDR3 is CASSSIQGTFYTQYF. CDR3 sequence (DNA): TGTGCCAGCAGCTCAATACAGGGTACTTTTTATACGCAGTATTTT.

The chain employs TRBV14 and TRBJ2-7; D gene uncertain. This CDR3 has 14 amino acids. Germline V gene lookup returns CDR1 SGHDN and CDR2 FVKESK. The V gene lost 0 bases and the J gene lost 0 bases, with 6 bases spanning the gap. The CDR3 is CASSQDASSYEQYF. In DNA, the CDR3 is TGTGCCAGCAGCCAAGATGCGAGCTCCTACGAGCAGTACTTC.

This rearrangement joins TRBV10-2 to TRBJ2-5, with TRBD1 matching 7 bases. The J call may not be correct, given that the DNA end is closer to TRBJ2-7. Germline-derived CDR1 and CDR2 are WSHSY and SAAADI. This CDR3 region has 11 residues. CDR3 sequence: CASTDRVEQYF. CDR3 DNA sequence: TGCGCCAGCACTGACAGGGTCGAGCAGTACTTC.

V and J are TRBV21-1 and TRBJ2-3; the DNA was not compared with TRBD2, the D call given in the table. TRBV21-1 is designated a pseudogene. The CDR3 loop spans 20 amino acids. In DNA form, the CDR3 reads TGTGCCAGCAGCAAAGCCTGGCGGGAGATATTCTCCCGGCGCACAGATACGCAGTATTTT. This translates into CASSKAWREIFSRRTDTQYF.

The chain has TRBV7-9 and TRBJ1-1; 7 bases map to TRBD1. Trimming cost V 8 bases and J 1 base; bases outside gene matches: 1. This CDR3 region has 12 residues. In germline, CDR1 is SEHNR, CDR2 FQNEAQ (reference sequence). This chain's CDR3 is CASGDRNTEAFF. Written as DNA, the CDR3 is TGTGCCAGCGGGGACAGGAACACTGAAGCTTTCTTT.

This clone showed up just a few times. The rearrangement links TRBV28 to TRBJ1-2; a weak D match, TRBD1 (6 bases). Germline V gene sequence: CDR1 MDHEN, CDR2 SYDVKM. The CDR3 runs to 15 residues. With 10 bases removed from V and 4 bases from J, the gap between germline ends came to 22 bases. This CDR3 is CAINGRGLSSYGYTF. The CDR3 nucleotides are TGTGCCATCAATGGCAGGGGACTTTCCTCCTATGGCTACACCTTC.

In nucleotides, the CDR3 is TGCGCCAGCAGCCGCATCATCGGGTCTGGTGAAGCTTTCTTT. It specifies CASSRIIGSGEAFF. The chain joins TRBV4-1 to TRBJ1-1; D ambiguous. The ends were cut back, 4 bases at V and 7 bases at J, with 16 bases in the middle. This CDR3 is 14 amino acids long. The germline CDR1 and CDR2 sequences are MGHRA and YSYEKL.

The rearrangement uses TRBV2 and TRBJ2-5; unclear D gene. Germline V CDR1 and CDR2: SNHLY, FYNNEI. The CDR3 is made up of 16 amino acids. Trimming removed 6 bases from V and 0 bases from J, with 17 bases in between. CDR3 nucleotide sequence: TGTGCCAGCAGCGCCGGACCCCCCCCGTACCAAGAGACCCAGTACTTC. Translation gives CASSAGPPPYQETQYF.

The CDR3 DNA sequence: TGTGCCAGCAGCTTTTCGGGACTAGCGGGAGGGGACGAGCAGTACTTC. Amino acid sequence: CASSFSGLAGGDEQYF. This chain links TRBV11-2 with TRBJ2-7; 16 bases are shared with TRBD2. The V gene end was trimmed by 3 bases and the J gene end by 5 bases; junction bases not matched to a gene: 4. The CDR3 is 16 amino acids. In germline, CDR1 is SGHAT, CDR2 FQNNGV.

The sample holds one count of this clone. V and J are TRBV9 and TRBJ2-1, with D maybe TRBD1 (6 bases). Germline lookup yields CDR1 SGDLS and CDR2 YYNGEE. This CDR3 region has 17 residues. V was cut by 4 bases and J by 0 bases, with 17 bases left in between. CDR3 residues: CASSFQGGRSSYNEQFF. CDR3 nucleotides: TGTGCCAGCAGCTTCCAAGGGGGTCGAAGCTCCTACAATGAGCAGTTCTTC.